The rows below give T cell receptor beta chains drawn from one sample of a study of radiotherapy plus CTLA-4 blockade in lung cancer. Some clones are missing from TCRdb's copy, which holds only in-frame ones; the method was immunoSEQ multiplex PCR. The repertoire includes tens of thousands of clones, around four fifths of them detected once, and roughly 4% sits in the top ten. The sequenced sample was peripheral blood, obtained from a patient treated with radiotherapy plus ipilimumab. These receptors originate from a human donor with non-small cell lung cancer who had a partial response to radiotherapy plus ipilimumab. Both conserved end residues are part of each CDR3. The order of the fields is V gene, D gene, J gene, clone size, CDR3 DNA, CDR3 protein. D genes are given only for firm matches. Not all rows give a size; the values are once, few, many and, for expanded clones, a class.

v_call: TRBV19; d_call: TRBD1; j_call: TRBJ2-2; clone_size: -; cdr3_nt: TGTGCCGTCGGGGGACAGGGGTACACCGGGGAGCTGTTTTTT; cdr3_aa: CAVGGQGYTGELFF
v_call: TRBV15; d_call: TRBD2; j_call: TRBJ2-1; clone_size: -; cdr3_nt: TGTGCCACCAGCAGTCTAGCGGGGGGTTACAATGAGCAGTTCTTC; cdr3_aa: CATSSLAGGYNEQFF
v_call: TRBV5-4; d_call: -; j_call: TRBJ1-6; clone_size: -; cdr3_nt: TGTGCCAGCAGCTTGGATAGCGGCGGGAATTCACCCCTCCACTTT; cdr3_aa: CASSLDSGGNSPLHF
v_call: TRBV7-2; d_call: -; j_call: TRBJ2-5; clone_size: -; cdr3_nt: TGTGCCAGCAGCTCATCACTAGAGACCCAGTACTTC; cdr3_aa: CASSSSLETQYF
v_call: TRBV7-8; d_call: -; j_call: TRBJ2-7; clone_size: once; cdr3_nt: TGTGCCAGCAGCTTCTTAAACTACGAGCAGTACTTC; cdr3_aa: CASSFLNYEQYF
v_call: TRBV19; d_call: TRBD1; j_call: TRBJ1-1; clone_size: -; cdr3_nt: TGTGCCAGTAATCCCGACAGGGTTCACACTGAAGCTTTCTTT; cdr3_aa: CASNPDRVHTEAFF
v_call: TRBV5-1; d_call: -; j_call: TRBJ2-2; clone_size: -; cdr3_nt: TGCGCCAGCAGCTGGCGGGCAGTGAACACCGGGGAGCTGTTTTTT; cdr3_aa: CASSWRAVNTGELFF
v_call: TRBV5-1; d_call: -; j_call: TRBJ1-6; clone_size: -; cdr3_nt: TGCGCCAGCAGCTTAACAGGGAATTCACCCCTCCACTTT; cdr3_aa: CASSLTGNSPLHF
v_call: TRBV5-1; d_call: TRBD1; j_call: TRBJ2-7; clone_size: -; cdr3_nt: TGCGCCAGCAGCTTGAGGGACAGCAAGCAGTACTTC; cdr3_aa: CASSLRDSKQYF
v_call: TRBV6-6; d_call: -; j_call: TRBJ2-7; clone_size: -; cdr3_nt: TGTGCCAGCACCGAGGGGGTTTACGAGCAGTACTTC; cdr3_aa: CASTEGVYEQYF
v_call: TRBV9; d_call: -; j_call: TRBJ2-3; clone_size: -; cdr3_nt: TGTGCCAGCAGCGGAGGAGGGGCAGGGTTGGCAGATACGCAGTATTTT; cdr3_aa: CASSGGGAGLADTQYF
v_call: TRBV18; d_call: TRBD2; j_call: TRBJ2-1; clone_size: -; cdr3_nt: TGTGCCAGCTCCCCGAACCTAGCGGCTGAGCAGTTCTTC; cdr3_aa: CASSPNLAAEQFF
v_call: TRBV11-2; d_call: TRBD2; j_call: TRBJ2-3; clone_size: -; cdr3_nt: TGTGCCAGCAGCTCCCCGGGGCGGGGGACAGATACGCAGTATTTT; cdr3_aa: CASSSPGRGTDTQYF
v_call: TRBV7-2; d_call: -; j_call: TRBJ2-5; clone_size: -; cdr3_nt: TGTGCCAGCAGCGCCGGGGTCGGAGAGACCCAGTACTTC; cdr3_aa: CASSAGVGETQYF
v_call: TRBV7-9; d_call: TRBD1; j_call: TRBJ2-5; clone_size: -; cdr3_nt: TGTGCCAGCAGCTCGACAGGGGCCCAAGAGACCCAGTACTTC; cdr3_aa: CASSSTGAQETQYF
v_call: TRBV5-4; d_call: TRBD2; j_call: TRBJ2-7; clone_size: once; cdr3_nt: TGTGCCAGCAGCTTCGGGGGGGCCAGCTACGAGCAGTACTTC; cdr3_aa: CASSFGGASYEQYF
v_call: TRBV6-1; d_call: TRBD1; j_call: TRBJ1-5; clone_size: -; cdr3_nt: TGTGCCAGCAGTAGGGACAGGTATAGCAATCAGCCCCAGCATTTT; cdr3_aa: CASSRDRYSNQPQHF